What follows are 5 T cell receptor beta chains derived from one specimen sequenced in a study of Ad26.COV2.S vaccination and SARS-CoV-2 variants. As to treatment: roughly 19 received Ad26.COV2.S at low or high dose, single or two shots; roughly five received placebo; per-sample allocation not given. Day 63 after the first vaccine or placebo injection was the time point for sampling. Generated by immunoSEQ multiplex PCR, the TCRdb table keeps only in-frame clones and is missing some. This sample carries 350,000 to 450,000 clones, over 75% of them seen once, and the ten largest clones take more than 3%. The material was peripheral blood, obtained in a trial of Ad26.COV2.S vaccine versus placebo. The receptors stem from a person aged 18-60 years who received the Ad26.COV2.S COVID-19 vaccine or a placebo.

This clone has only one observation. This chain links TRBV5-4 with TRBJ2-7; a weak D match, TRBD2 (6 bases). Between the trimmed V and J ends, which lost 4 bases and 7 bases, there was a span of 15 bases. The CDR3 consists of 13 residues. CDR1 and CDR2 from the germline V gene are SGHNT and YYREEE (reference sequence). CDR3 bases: TGTGCCAGCAGCGTGGACGGGGGTCGGGAGCAGTACTTC. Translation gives CASSVDGGREQYF.

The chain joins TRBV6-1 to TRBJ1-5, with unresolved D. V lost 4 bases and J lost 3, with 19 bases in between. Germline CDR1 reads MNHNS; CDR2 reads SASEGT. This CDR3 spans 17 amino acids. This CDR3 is CASSGSSMGRDNQPQHF. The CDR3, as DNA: TGTGCCAGCAGTGGCTCCTCGATGGGGAGGGACAATCAGCCCCAGCATTTT.

CDR3 residues: CASSIRQGGETQYF. CDR3 sequence (DNA): TGTGCCAGTAGTATAAGGCAGGGTGGGGAGACCCAGTACTTC. The V and J genes are TRBV19 and TRBJ2-5, with D possibly TRBD1 on 5 matching bases. Germline V gene sequence: CDR1 LNHDA, CDR2 SQIVND (reference sequence). V was trimmed by 2 bases and J by 5 bases, leaving 12 bases between them. The CDR3 sequence is 14 residues long.

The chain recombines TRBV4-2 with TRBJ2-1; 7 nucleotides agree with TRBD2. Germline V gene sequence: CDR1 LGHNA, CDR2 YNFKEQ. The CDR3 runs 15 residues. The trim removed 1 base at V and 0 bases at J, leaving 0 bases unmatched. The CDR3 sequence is CASSQGTSSYNEQFF. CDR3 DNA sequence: TGTGCCAGCAGCCAAGGGACTAGCTCCTACAATGAGCAGTTCTTC.

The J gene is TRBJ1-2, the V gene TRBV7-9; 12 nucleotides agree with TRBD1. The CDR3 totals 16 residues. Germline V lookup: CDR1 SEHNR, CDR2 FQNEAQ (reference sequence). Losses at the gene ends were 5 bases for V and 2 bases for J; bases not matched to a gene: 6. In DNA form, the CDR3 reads TGTGCCAGCAGCGACCCCGGGACAGGGGGCAACTATGGCTACACCTTC. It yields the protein CASSDPGTGGNYGYTF.